This record concerns one TCR beta chain sequence. Its antigen is as yet unknown. Oncomine TCR Beta short-read sequencing was applied to DNA from cultured CD4+ T cells. From the PCR reads, TCRdb called clonotypes with MiXCR, one entry per CDR3 protein. The profile covers about 15,000 distinct CDR3 sequences, with about 53% appearing a single time and about 9.4% taken by the ten largest. Treatment in this sample: approximately 10-day PBMC culture with coronavirus spike peptide pools or control peptides (ViraFEST assay). For ViraFEST, peptide pools expanded antigen-specific T cells, after which the TCRs were sequenced. March to December 2020 was the span of positive PCR dates, which predated US Alpha, Beta and Delta variants. There are 16 residues in the CDR3. Germline CDR1 reads MNHNS; CDR2 reads SASEGT. Between the trimmed V and J ends, which lost 3 bases and 1 base, there was a span of 10 bases. These data originate in a study of vaccination and CD4 T cells after COVID-19. Background on the study: Two of the convalescents were Hispanic, and the group consisted of six males and four females. The stimulating agents, overlapping spike peptides, came from SARS-CoV-2, HCoV-NL63, HCoV-OC43 and HCoV-229E.

Sequences were derived from CD4+ T cells from blood, cultured in vitro, sampled before SARS-CoV-2 vaccination. The clonotype was recovered from a human donor who had recovered from COVID-19. J is TRBJ2-6 and V is TRBV6-1; D gene uncertain. The CDR3 DNA is TGTGCCAGCAGTGAGCGACGGGCTTCTGGGGCCAACGTCCTGACTTTC. Translation gives CASSERRASGANVLTF.